The present TCR beta chain was sequenced within a study of T cell repertoires in cytomegalovirus infection. Broader study findings: Clonotype analysis showed dominance of the ex vivo response by HLA-C-restricted CMV-specific TCR beta clonotypes.

On this clonotype itself: Antigen specificity is unknown.

V shed 6 bases and J shed 3 bases, with 18 bases lying between them. Looked up from germline, CDR1 is DFQATT and CDR2 is SNEGSKA (reference sequence). The CDR3 extends over 15 amino acids. One entry per CDR3 protein, called by TCRdb with MiXCR from the reads. The sample has 480,000 or so distinct CDR3 sequences, about 11% seen once. This clonotype was obtained from a human donor in good health (CMV status not recorded). Some clones in this sample may be carry-over from other donors' samples. The sample taken for sequencing was PBMCs. The rearrangement joins TRBV20-1 to TRBJ2-1, with TRBD2 as a possible D gene (5 bases). CDR3 loop: CSARGPLGIYNEQFF. The CDR3 DNA follows: TGCAGTGCCCGCGGGCCACTCGGGATCTACAATGAGCAGTTCTTC.